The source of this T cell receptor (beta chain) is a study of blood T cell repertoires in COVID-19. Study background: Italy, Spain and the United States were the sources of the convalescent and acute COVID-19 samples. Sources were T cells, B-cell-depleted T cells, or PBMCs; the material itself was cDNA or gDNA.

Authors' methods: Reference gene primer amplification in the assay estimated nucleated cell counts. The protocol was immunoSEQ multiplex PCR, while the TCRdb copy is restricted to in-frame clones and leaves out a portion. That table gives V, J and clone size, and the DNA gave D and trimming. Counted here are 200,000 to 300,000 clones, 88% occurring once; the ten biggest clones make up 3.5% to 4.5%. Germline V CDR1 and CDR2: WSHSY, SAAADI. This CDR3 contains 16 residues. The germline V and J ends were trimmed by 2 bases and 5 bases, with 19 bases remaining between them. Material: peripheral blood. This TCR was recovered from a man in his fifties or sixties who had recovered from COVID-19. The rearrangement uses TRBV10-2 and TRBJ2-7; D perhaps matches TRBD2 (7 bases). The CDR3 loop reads CASSEGRAGALDEQYF. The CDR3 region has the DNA TGCGCCAGCAGTGAGGGTCGGGCGGGGGCTCTAGACGAGCAGTACTTC.